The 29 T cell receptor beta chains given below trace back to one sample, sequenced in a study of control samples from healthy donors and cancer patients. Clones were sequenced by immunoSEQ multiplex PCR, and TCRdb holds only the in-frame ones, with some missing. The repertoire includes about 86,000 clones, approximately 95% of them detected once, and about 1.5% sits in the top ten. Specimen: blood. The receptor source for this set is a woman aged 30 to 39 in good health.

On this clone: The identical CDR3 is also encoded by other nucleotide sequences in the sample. For the CDR3, the DNA is TGTGCCAGCAGCCAAGGACAGGGCAATCAGCCCCAGCATTTT. Translating gives CASSQGQGNQPQHF. The rearrangement links TRBV3-1 (or the pseudogene TRBV3-2) to TRBJ1-5; possibly TRBD1 for D (6 bases). This CDR3 spans 14 amino acids. CDR1 is LGHDT, CDR2 YNNKEL, per germline (reference sequence). V was trimmed by 1 base and J by 2 bases, leaving 6 bases between them.

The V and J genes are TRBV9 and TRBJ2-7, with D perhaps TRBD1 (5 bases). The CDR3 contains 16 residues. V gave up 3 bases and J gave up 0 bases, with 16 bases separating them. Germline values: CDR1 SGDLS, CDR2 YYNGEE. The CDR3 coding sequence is TGTGCCAGCAGCGCATCGTTGACAGCGAGCTCCTACGAGCAGTACTTC. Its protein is CASSASLTASSYEQYF.

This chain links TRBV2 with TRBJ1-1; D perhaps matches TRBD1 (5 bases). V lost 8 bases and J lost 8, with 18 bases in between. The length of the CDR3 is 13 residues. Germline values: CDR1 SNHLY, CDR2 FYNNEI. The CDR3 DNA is TGTGCCAGCCGTGCTGGGCAGGGTTTGGAAGCTTTCTTT. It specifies CASRAGQGLEAFF.

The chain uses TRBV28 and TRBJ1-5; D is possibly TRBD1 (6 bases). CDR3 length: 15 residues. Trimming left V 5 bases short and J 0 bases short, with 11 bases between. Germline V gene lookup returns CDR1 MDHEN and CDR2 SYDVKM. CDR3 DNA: TGTGCCAGCAGTACTCAGGGGCGTAGCAATCAGCCCCAGCATTTT. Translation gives CASSTQGRSNQPQHF.

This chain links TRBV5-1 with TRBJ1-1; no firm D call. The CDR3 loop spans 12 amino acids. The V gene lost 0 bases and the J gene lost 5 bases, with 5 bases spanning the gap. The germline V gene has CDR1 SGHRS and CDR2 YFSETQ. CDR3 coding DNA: TGCGCCAGCAGCTTGGTACGGACTGAAGCTTTCTTT. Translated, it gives CASSLVRTEAFF. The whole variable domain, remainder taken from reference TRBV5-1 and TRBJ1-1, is KAGVTQTPRYLIKTRGQQVTLSCSPISGHRSVSWYQQTPGQGLQFLFEYFSETQRNKGNFPGRFSGRQFSNSRSEMNVSTLELGDSALYLCASSLVRTEAFFGQGTRLTVV.

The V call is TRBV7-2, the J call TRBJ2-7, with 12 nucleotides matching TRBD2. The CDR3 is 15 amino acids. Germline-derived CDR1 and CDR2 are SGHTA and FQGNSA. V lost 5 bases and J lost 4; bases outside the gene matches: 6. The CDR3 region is CASSTALAGGYEQYF. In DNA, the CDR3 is TGTGCCAGCAGCACAGCCCTAGCGGGAGGGTACGAGCAGTACTTC.

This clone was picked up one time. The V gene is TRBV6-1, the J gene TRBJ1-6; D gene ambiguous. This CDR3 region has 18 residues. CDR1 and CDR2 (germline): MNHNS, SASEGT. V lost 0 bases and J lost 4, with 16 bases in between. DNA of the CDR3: TGTGCCAGCAGTGAAGCGCTTTCGTTGATTGGATATAATTCACCCCTCCACTTT. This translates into CASSEALSLIGYNSPLHF.

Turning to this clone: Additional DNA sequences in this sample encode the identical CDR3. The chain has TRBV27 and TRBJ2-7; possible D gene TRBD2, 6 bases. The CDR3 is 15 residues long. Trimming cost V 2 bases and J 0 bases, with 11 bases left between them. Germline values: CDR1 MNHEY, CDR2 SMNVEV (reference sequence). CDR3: CASSLEAGSSYEQYF. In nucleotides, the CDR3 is TGTGCCAGCAGTTTAGAGGCGGGGAGCTCCTACGAGCAGTACTTC.

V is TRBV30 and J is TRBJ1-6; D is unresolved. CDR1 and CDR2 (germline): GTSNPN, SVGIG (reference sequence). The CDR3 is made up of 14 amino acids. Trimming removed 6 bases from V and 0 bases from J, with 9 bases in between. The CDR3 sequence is CACRRSSYNSPLHF. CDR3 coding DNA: TGTGCCTGTAGGAGAAGCTCCTATAATTCACCCCTCCACTTT.

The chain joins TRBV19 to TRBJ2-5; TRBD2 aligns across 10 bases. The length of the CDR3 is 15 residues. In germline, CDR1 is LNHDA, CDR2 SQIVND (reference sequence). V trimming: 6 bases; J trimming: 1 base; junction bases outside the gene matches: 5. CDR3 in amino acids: CASSQRGGAQETQYF. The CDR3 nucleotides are TGTGCCAGTAGCCAGCGGGGGGGGGCCCAAGAGACCCAGTACTTC.

CDR3 DNA sequence: TGTGCCAGTAGTACCGAAGCTAGGGGGAATGAGCAGTTCTTC. Translated: CASSTEARGNEQFF. J is TRBJ2-1 and V is TRBV19, with a tentative D call TRBD1 (6 bases). CDR1 and CDR2 from the germline V gene are LNHDA and SQIVND (reference sequence). Trimming cost V 4 bases and J 7 bases, with 14 bases left between them. This CDR3 contains 14 residues. Variable domain in full (rest from reference TRBV19 and TRBJ2-1): DGGITQSPKYLFRKEGQNVTLSCEQNLNHDAMYWYRQDPGQGLRLIYYSQIVNDFQKGDIAEGYSVSREKKESFPLTVTSAQKNPTAFYLCASSTEARGNEQFFGPGTRLTVL.

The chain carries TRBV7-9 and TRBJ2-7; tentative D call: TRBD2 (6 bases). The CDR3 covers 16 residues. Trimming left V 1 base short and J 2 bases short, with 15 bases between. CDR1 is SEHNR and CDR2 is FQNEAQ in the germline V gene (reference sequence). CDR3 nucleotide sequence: TGTGCCAGCAGCTTAGAGGAGGGGCCCCCAACCTACGAGCAGTACTTC. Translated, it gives CASSLEEGPPTYEQYF.

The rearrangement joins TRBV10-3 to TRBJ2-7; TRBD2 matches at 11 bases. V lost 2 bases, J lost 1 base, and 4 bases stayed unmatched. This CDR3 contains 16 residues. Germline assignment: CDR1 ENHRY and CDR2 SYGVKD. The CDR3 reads CAISEGSGRASYEQYF. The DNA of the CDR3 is TGTGCCATCAGTGAGGGTAGCGGGAGGGCATCCTACGAGCAGTACTTC.

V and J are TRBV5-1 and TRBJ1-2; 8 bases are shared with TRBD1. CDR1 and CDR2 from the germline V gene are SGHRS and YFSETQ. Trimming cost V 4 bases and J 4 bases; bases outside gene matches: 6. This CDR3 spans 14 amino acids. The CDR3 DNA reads TGCGCCAGCAGCCAGGGACAGGCGCCCTATGGCTACACCTTC. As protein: CASSQGQAPYGYTF.

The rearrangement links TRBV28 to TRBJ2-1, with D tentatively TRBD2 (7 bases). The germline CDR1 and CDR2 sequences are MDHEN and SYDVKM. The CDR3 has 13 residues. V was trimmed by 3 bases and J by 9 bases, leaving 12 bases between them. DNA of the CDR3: TGTGCCAGCAGTTTGGGGGGCGGGAGTGAGCAGTTCTTC. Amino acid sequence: CASSLGGGSEQFF.

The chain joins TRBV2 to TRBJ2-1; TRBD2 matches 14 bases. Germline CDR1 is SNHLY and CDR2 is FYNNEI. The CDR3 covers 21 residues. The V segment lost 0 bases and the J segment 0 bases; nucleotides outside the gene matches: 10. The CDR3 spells CASSEAMPGLAGDSSYNEQFF. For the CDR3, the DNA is TGTGCCAGCAGTGAAGCGATGCCGGGACTAGCGGGAGACAGCTCCTACAATGAGCAGTTCTTC.

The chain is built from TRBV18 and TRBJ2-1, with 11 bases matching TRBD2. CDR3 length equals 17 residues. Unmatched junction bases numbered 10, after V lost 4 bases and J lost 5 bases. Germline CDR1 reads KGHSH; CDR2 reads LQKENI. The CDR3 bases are TGTGCCAGCTCACTCTTAGAGGGGACTAGCGGACACAATGAGCAGTTCTTC. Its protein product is CASSLLEGTSGHNEQFF.

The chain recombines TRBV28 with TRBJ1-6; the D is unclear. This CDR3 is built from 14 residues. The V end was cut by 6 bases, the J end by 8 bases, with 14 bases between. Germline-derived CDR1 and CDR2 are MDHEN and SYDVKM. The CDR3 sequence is CASRPPGSDSPLHF. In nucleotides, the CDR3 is TGTGCCAGCAGACCTCCGGGGTCCGATTCACCCCTCCACTTT.

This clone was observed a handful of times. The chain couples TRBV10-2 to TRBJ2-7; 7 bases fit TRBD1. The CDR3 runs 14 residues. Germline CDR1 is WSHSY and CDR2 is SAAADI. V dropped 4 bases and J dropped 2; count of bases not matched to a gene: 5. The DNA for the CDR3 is TGCGCCAGCAGTGTGACAGGGTACCCCTACGAGCAGTACTTC. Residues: CASSVTGYPYEQYF.

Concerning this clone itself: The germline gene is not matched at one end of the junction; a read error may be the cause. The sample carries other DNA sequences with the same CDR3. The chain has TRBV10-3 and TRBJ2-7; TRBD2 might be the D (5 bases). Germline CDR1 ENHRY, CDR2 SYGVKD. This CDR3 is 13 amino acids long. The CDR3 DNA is TGTGCCATCAGTGGCGGGTTCTCCTACGAGCAGTACTTT. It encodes CAISGGFSYEQYF.

This CDR3 reads CASSLQPGLARRAGELFF. The CDR3 region has the DNA TGTGCCAGCAGCCTTCAACCGGGACTAGCGAGGCGCGCCGGGGAGCTGTTTTTT. The V and J genes are TRBV9 and TRBJ2-2; 10 bases are shared with TRBD2. Germline CDR1 SGDLS, CDR2 YYNGEE. The CDR3 contains 18 residues. V was pared by 4 bases and J by 6 bases, with 15 bases of the junction left unmatched.

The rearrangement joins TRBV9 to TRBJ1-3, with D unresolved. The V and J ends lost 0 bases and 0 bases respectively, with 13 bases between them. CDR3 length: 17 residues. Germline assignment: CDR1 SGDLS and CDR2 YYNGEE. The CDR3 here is CASSVEGNPASGNTIYF. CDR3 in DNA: TGTGCCAGCAGCGTAGAGGGCAACCCGGCCTCTGGAAACACCATATATTTT.

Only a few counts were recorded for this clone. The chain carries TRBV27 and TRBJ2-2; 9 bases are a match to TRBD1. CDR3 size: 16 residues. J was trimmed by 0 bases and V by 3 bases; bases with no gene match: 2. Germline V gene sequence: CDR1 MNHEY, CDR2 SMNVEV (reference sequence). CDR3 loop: CASSFGQGSNTGELFF. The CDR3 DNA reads TGTGCCAGCAGTTTCGGACAGGGGTCGAACACCGGGGAGCTGTTTTTT.

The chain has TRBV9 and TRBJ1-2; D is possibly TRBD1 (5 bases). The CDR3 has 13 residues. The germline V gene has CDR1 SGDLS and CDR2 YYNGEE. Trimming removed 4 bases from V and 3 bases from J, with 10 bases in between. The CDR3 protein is CASSPGGDYGYTF. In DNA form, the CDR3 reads TGTGCCAGCAGCCCCGGGGGGGACTATGGCTACACCTTC.

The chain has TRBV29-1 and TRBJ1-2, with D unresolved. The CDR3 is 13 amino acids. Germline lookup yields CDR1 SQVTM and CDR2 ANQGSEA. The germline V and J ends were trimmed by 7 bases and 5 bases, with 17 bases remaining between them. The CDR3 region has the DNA TGCAGCGCCCCGAGGGCAGACCTTTATGGCTACACCTTC. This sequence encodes CSAPRADLYGYTF.

The CDR3 protein is CASRQGSKNIQYF. CDR3 coding DNA: TGTGCCAGTAGACAGGGATCCAAAAACATTCAGTACTTC. The gene calls are TRBV19 and TRBJ2-4; a possible D gene is TRBD1 (6 bases). Germline V gives CDR1 LNHDA, CDR2 SQIVND (reference sequence). V lost 6 bases to trimming and J lost 2 bases, with 8 bases between them. The CDR3 length is 13 residues.

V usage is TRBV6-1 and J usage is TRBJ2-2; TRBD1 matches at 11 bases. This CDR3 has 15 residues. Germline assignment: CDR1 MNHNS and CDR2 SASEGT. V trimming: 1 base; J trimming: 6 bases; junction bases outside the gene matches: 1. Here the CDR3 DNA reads TGTGCCAGCAGTGAAGGGACAGGGGGCGCCGGGGAGCTGTTTTTT. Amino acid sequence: CASSEGTGGAGELFF.

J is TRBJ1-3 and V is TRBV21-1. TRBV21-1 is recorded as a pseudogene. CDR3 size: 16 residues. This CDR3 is CASSIPPGGTGNTIYF. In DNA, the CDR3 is TGTGCCAGCAGCATCCCCCCCGGGGGCACTGGAAACACCATATATTTT.

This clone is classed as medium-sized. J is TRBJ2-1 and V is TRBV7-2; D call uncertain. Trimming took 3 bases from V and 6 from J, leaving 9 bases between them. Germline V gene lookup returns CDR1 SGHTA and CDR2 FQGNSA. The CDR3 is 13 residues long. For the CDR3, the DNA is TGTGCCAGCAGCTTTGGTGGGTTCAATGAGCAGTTCTTC. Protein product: CASSFGGFNEQFF.